Shown below are 8 T cell receptor beta chains from a single sample sequenced in a study of siplizumab effects on memory and regulatory T cells. Only in-frame clones appear in the TCRdb table, and some are missing; sequencing was by immunoSEQ multiplex PCR. The sample yields 50,000 or so clones, roughly 93% seen once. The sequenced sample was CD8+ T cells sorted from blood. The receptor source for this set is a human donor in good health.

The chain has TRBV9 and TRBJ2-1; maybe TRBD2 (6 bases). The germline gives CDR1 SGDLS, CDR2 YYNGEE. Trimming removed 0 bases at V and 6 bases at J, with 16 bases between. The CDR3 runs 16 residues. CDR3 protein: CASSVAGLERSNEQFF. DNA for the CDR3: TGTGCCAGCAGCGTAGCGGGACTCGAGAGAAGCAATGAGCAGTTCTTC.

This chain connects TRBV5-4 to TRBJ2-3; perhaps TRBD2 as D (5 bases). CDR3 length equals 15 residues. Trimming removed 4 bases from V and 1 base from J, with 13 bases in between. CDR1 and CDR2 (germline): SGHNT, YYREEE (reference sequence). The chain's CDR3 is CASSPALEGTDTQYF. Written as DNA, the CDR3 is TGTGCCAGCAGCCCGGCACTAGAGGGCACAGATACGCAGTATTTT.

The J gene is TRBJ2-2, the V gene TRBV7-3; no reliable D call. Trimming took off 3 bases at V and 5 bases at J, with 4 bases between the two ends. The germline V gene encodes CDR1 SGHTA and CDR2 FQGTGA. The CDR3 loop spans 12 amino acids. The CDR3 spells CASSLGTGELFF. CDR3 bases: TGTGCCAGCAGCTTGGGGACCGGGGAGCTGTTTTTT.

The chain is built from TRBV5-6 and TRBJ2-3, with 9 bases matching TRBD1. Trimming at V came to 4 bases and at J to 3 bases, leaving 9 bases not matched to a gene. Per germline, CDR1 SGHDT and CDR2 YYEEEE. The CDR3 totals 16 residues. CDR3 amino acids: CASSPSGTGYTDTQYF. CDR3 coding DNA: TGTGCCAGCAGCCCGTCCGGGACAGGGTATACAGATACGCAGTATTTT.

This clone was recorded only once. The chain links TRBV19 to TRBJ1-1, with TRBD1 identical over 7 bases. The CDR3 length is 15 residues. Germline CDR1 LNHDA, CDR2 SQIVND (reference sequence). V lost 5 bases and J lost 5; bases outside the gene matches: 11. The CDR3 loop reads CASSFFGETGTEAFF. In DNA, the CDR3 is TGTGCCAGTAGTTTCTTTGGAGAGACAGGGACTGAAGCTTTCTTT.

The chain links TRBV18 to TRBJ2-7; perhaps TRBD2 as D (6 bases). The germline V and J ends were trimmed by 5 bases and 2 bases, with 13 bases remaining between them. This CDR3 has 14 residues. CDR1 KGHSH and CDR2 LQKENI come from the germline V gene. The CDR3 spells CASSAGTPPYEQYF. CDR3 DNA: TGTGCCAGCTCAGCCGGGACTCCACCCTACGAGCAGTACTTC.

CDR3 region: CASSSKSSYEQYF. The CDR3 nucleotides read TGTGCCAGCAGCTCAAAGAGCTCCTACGAGCAGTACTTC. This chain connects TRBV7-9 to TRBJ2-7; D is ambiguous. The CDR3 length is 13 residues. V lost 4 bases, J lost 0 bases, and 7 bases lay in between. Germline V gives CDR1 SEHNR, CDR2 FQNEAQ (reference sequence).

The chain has TRBV30 and TRBJ1-5, with 8 bases matching TRBD1. Germline V CDR1 and CDR2: GTSNPN, SVGIG (reference sequence). CDR3 length: 14 amino acids. Germline trimming cut 3 bases from V and 6 bases from J; bases unmatched to any gene: 7. The CDR3 here is CAWSFRGRSQPQHF. In DNA, the CDR3 is TGTGCCTGGAGCTTCAGGGGGCGCAGTCAGCCCCAGCATTTT.